These 28 T cell receptor beta chains were sequenced from one sample in a study of T-cell memory formation after mild COVID-19. Using its own MiXCR run on the 5' RACE reads, TCRdb lists one record per CDR3 protein. The sample yields roughly 600,000 distinct CDR3 sequences, 18% seen once. The sample taken for sequencing was PBMCs or a T cell subset sorted from them (not recorded which). These receptors came from an adult woman who had mild COVID-19 (a few samples of this study predate the infection). Cell type and time point are not known.

This clonotype was picked up a small number of times. The rearrangement joins TRBV6-2 or TRBV6-3 to TRBJ2-2; D unclear. Germline V gene data show CDR1 as MNHEY and CDR2 as SVGEGT. The CDR3 runs 15 residues. V was trimmed by 4 bases and J by 1 base, leaving 10 bases between them. CDR3 sequence: CASSSRLLNTGELFF. The DNA of the CDR3 is TGTGCCAGCAGTTCGAGACTCCTGAACACCGGGGAGCTGTTTTTT.

This clonotype came up a few times. This chain joins TRBV7-9 and TRBJ2-1; D possibly corresponds to TRBD2 (5 bases). The V gene's germline CDR1 is SEHNR and CDR2 FQNEAQ (reference sequence). V was trimmed by 5 bases and J by 9 bases, leaving 11 bases between them. The CDR3 length is 12 residues. The DNA for the CDR3 is TGTGCCAGCAGCCTAAGTGCGGGTGAGCAGTTCTTC. Protein product: CASSLSAGEQFF.

The chain joins TRBV11-3 to TRBJ2-7, with D perhaps TRBD1 (5 bases). The CDR3 extends over 16 amino acids. Trimming cost V 5 bases and J 1 base, with 18 bases left between them. CDR1 and CDR2 (germline): SGHNT, YENEEA. The CDR3 reads CASSAQGREWSYEQYF. CDR3 bases: TGTGCCAGCAGCGCCCAGGGCAGAGAATGGTCCTACGAGCAGTACTTC.

The chain is built from TRBV15 and TRBJ1-2, with D unresolved. The V end was cut by 2 bases, the J end by 9 bases, with 25 bases between. The CDR3 has 17 amino acids. The V gene's germline CDR1 is LNHNV and CDR2 YYDKDF (reference sequence). The CDR3 loop reads CATSRIFRKDWLSSYTF. CDR3 sequence (DNA): TGTGCCACCAGCAGAATTTTTCGGAAGGACTGGCTGAGTAGCTACACCTTC.

The rearrangement uses TRBV4-2 and TRBJ2-5; 7 nucleotides line up with TRBD2. Germline V CDR1 and CDR2: LGHNA, YNFKEQ. The CDR3 covers 15 residues. Unmatched junction bases numbered 6, after V lost 0 bases and J lost 5 bases. The CDR3 nucleotides read TGTGCCAGCAGCCAAGAGCCCTTGGGGGGGGAGACCCAGTACTTC. This gives the protein CASSQEPLGGETQYF.

The genes are TRBV7-9 and TRBJ2-7; D is ambiguous. The CDR3 has 14 residues. Trimming cost V 5 bases and J 1 base, with 12 bases left between them. CDR1 and CDR2 (germline): SEHNR, FQNEAQ (reference sequence). As DNA, the CDR3 is TGTGCCAGCAGCAAGGCCGGGCCTTCCTACGAGCAGTACTTC. Translating gives CASSKAGPSYEQYF.

This clonotype was counted a few times. The chain links TRBV10-3 to TRBJ2-7; D not resolved. Germline-derived CDR1 and CDR2 are ENHRY and SYGVKD. Trimming stripped 3 bases from V and 4 bases from J, with 10 bases between. The CDR3 loop spans 13 amino acids. The CDR3 reads CAISEPYGYEQYF. Here the CDR3 DNA reads TGTGCCATCAGTGAACCCTACGGGTACGAGCAGTACTTC.

Of note for this clonotype: Given a much more abundant clone one base away, this may be a read error. The genes are TRBV7-9 and TRBJ1-1; D ambiguous. The germline V and J ends were trimmed by 5 bases and 0 bases, with 7 bases remaining between them. CDR1 is SEHNR, CDR2 FQNEAQ, per germline (reference sequence). The CDR3 runs to 13 residues. The CDR3 nucleotides are TGTGCCAGCAGCGCAAACATGAACACTGAAGCTTTCTTT. Protein product: CASSANMNTEAFF. The full variable domain, rest sourced from reference TRBV7-9 and TRBJ1-1, is DTGVSQNPRHKITKRGQNVTFRCDPISEHNRLYWYRQTLGQGPEFLTYFQNEAQLEKSRLLSDRFSAERPKGSFSTLEIQRTEQGDSAMYLCASSANMNTEAFFGQGTRLTVV.

The sample holds a few counts of this clonotype. The chain employs TRBV4-3 and TRBJ2-1; 7 nucleotides align to TRBD1. Trimming took 4 bases from V and 4 from J; bases not matched to a gene: 7. This CDR3 has 15 residues. CDR1 LGHNA and CDR2 YSLEER come from the germline V gene. CDR3 sequence: CASSRSRTGYNEQFF. The CDR3 coding sequence is TGCGCCAGCAGCCGGAGTCGGACAGGTTACAATGAGCAGTTCTTC.

The V gene is TRBV14, the J gene TRBJ2-7; 11 bases line up with TRBD2. Trimming at V came to 4 bases and at J to 3 bases, leaving 14 bases not matched to a gene. The germline CDR1 and CDR2 sequences are SGHDN and FVKESK. The CDR3 spans 18 residues. In DNA form, the CDR3 reads TGTGCCAGCAGCCCGGGACTAGCGGTAGGCCGGCAGGGCTACGAGCAGTACTTC. Its translation: CASSPGLAVGRQGYEQYF.

This clonotype was picked up many times. This chain connects TRBV7-8 to TRBJ2-3; D call uncertain. The CDR3 is made up of 16 amino acids. V was pared by 5 bases and J by 6 bases, with 21 bases between. Germline V lookup: CDR1 SGHVS, CDR2 FQNEAQ. CDR3 nucleotides: TGTGCCAGCAGCCCCCACGTCGCCGGACCCCCGGATACGCAGTATTTT. Translating gives CASSPHVAGPPDTQYF.

This chain links TRBV30 with TRBJ2-3, with 9 bases that match TRBD1. CDR3 length equals 15 residues. The germline gives CDR1 GTSNPN, CDR2 SVGIG (reference sequence). Trimming took 3 bases from V and 7 from J; bases not matched to a gene: 11. The CDR3 is CAWSTGQGGPYTQYF. The DNA of the CDR3 is TGTGCCTGGAGCACGGGACAGGGAGGTCCATATACGCAGTATTTT.

The chain employs TRBV21-1 and TRBJ2-1; the table's D call TRBD2 went unverified against the DNA. TRBV21-1 is described as a pseudogene. This CDR3 spans 14 amino acids. The CDR3 reads CASSKARERNEQFF. CDR3 sequence (DNA): TGTGCCAGCAGCAAAGCGCGGGAGAGAAATGAGCAGTTCTTC.

With regard to this clonotype: A read error may account for a junction end that differs from germline. This sequence joins TRBV7-2 and TRBJ2-3; D perhaps matches TRBD1 (7 bases). CDR1 is SGHTA and CDR2 is FQGNSA in the germline V gene. This CDR3 has 15 residues. The DNA of the CDR3 is TGTGCCAGCAGCCTAGCGACAGGGCGCACAGATACGCAGTATTTT. Translation gives CASSLATGRTDTQYF.

This clonotype occurred a few times. The CDR3 sequence: CATSSRGGAVSYEQYF. The CDR3 DNA follows: TGTGCCACCAGCAGCCGAGGGGGAGCGGTATCCTACGAGCAGTACTTC. The V gene is TRBV15, the J gene TRBJ2-7; possibly TRBD1 for D (6 bases). V lost 3 bases and J 1 base, leaving 16 bases between the germline ends. The CDR3 has 16 amino acids. The germline V gene encodes CDR1 LNHNV and CDR2 YYDKDF (reference sequence).

The V call is TRBV12-3 or TRBV12-4, the J call TRBJ2-5; TRBD1 is a possible D gene (5 bases). The ends were cut back, 5 bases at V and 3 bases at J, with 7 bases in the middle. This CDR3 spans 12 amino acids. The CDR3 is CASSAGKETQYF. DNA for the CDR3: TGTGCCAGCAGTGCAGGGAAAGAGACCCAGTACTTC.

DNA of the CDR3: TGTGCCATCAGTGAGTCGCAGACAGTCGGGAACACTGAAGCTTTCTTT. Its protein product is CAISESQTVGNTEAFF. V and J are TRBV10-3 and TRBJ1-1, with D possibly matching TRBD1 (5 bases). There are 16 residues in the CDR3. CDR1 and CDR2 from the germline V gene are ENHRY and SYGVKD. V lost 0 bases to trimming and J lost 1 base, with 12 bases between them.

This clonotype is a singleton in its sample. This chain uses TRBV24-1 with TRBJ2-1, with unresolved D. The CDR3 sequence is 14 residues long. With 4 bases removed from V and 0 bases from J, the gap between germline ends came to 6 bases. Germline loops: CDR1 KGHDR, CDR2 SFDVKD. The CDR3 spells CATSDSSSYNEQFF. CDR3 coding DNA: TGTGCCACCAGTGACAGCAGCTCCTACAATGAGCAGTTCTTC.

The chain employs TRBV18 and TRBJ1-2; D is perhaps TRBD1 (6 bases). This CDR3 contains 14 residues. CDR1 is KGHSH and CDR2 is LQKENI in the germline V gene. V lost 1 base and J lost 3, with 9 bases in between. CDR3 sequence: CASSPLAGDYGYTF. As DNA, the CDR3 is TGTGCCAGCTCACCACTTGCAGGGGACTATGGCTACACCTTC.

This clonotype was detected only a few times. The chain joins TRBV4-1 to TRBJ2-2; D unclear. Germline CDR1 and CDR2: MGHRA and YSYEKL. V dropped 0 bases and J dropped 1 base, with 9 bases sitting between them. The CDR3 contains 16 residues. The CDR3 sequence is CASSQESGGNTGELFF. In DNA form, the CDR3 reads TGCGCCAGCAGCCAAGAGTCCGGCGGGAACACCGGGGAGCTGTTTTTT.

This clonotype was found a few times. CDR3 region: CASSWTAYNEQFF. The CDR3 DNA follows: TGTGCCAGCAGTTGGACAGCCTACAATGAGCAGTTCTTC. This chain connects TRBV6-2 or TRBV6-3 to TRBJ2-1, with TRBD1 as a possible D gene (6 bases). Germline V lookup: CDR1 MNHEY, CDR2 SVGEGT. The CDR3 sequence is 13 residues long. V was clipped by 4 bases and J by 2 bases, with 6 bases between them.

There are a few counts of this clonotype. The chain carries TRBV6-6 and TRBJ2-1; 13 bases line up with TRBD2. Germline loops: CDR1 MNHNY, CDR2 SVGAGI (reference sequence). Unmatched junction bases numbered 2, after V lost 6 bases and J lost 6 bases. The CDR3 spans 14 residues. DNA of the CDR3: TGTGCCAGCAGAGGACTAGCGGGGGCCAATGAGCAGTTCTTC. Its translation is CASRGLAGANEQFF.

The chain combines TRBV7-3 with TRBJ2-5; TRBD2 matches at 9 bases. The CDR3 length is 15 residues. From germline, CDR1 is SGHTA and CDR2 FQGTGA. J gave up 2 bases and V 4 bases, and 5 bases lay outside the gene matches. The CDR3 DNA reads as TGTGCCAGCAGCTCCTCGGGACTAGCTCAAGAGACCCAGTACTTC. This translates into CASSSSGLAQETQYF.

J is TRBJ2-5 and V is TRBV5-4, with a tentative D call TRBD2 (5 bases). Trimming cost V 3 bases and J 1 base, with 10 bases left between them. CDR1 is SGHNT, CDR2 YYREEE, per germline (reference sequence). The length of the CDR3 is 14 residues. CDR3 in DNA: TGTGCCAGCAGCTCCCGGGGTTCCCAAGAGACCCAGTACTTC. Translated, it gives CASSSRGSQETQYF.

The chain is built from TRBV7-9 and TRBJ2-3; perhaps TRBD1 as D (6 bases). The V end lost 1 base, the J end lost 2 bases, and 16 bases lay between the germline ends. The CDR3 has 17 residues. Germline V CDR1 and CDR2: SEHNR, FQNEAQ (reference sequence). The CDR3 here is CASSLGVGAHLTDTQYF. CDR3 nucleotide sequence: TGTGCCAGCAGCTTAGGGGTGGGGGCACATCTCACAGATACGCAGTATTTT.

V gene TRBV24-1 combines with J gene TRBJ2-7; the D gene is possibly TRBD1 (6 bases). The V gene lost 3 bases and the J gene lost 2 bases, with 10 bases spanning the gap. The V gene's germline CDR1 is KGHDR and CDR2 SFDVKD. This CDR3 region has 14 residues. CDR3 nucleotide sequence: TGTGCCACCAGTGATCCAGGGGAAGCCTACGAGCAGTACTTC. Translation: CATSDPGEAYEQYF.

This clonotype occurred a few times. This chain connects TRBV24-1 to TRBJ2-7; D is possibly TRBD2 (5 bases). This CDR3 comprises 12 residues. The germline V gene encodes CDR1 KGHDR and CDR2 SFDVKD. The ends were cut back, 5 bases at V and 6 bases at J, with 10 bases in the middle. The CDR3 coding sequence is TGTGCCACCAGTGTTGCGGACTCCGAGCAGTACTTC. This gives the protein CATSVADSEQYF.

The rearrangement joins TRBV12-3 or TRBV12-4 to TRBJ2-7; 10 bases line up with TRBD2. The CDR3 has 15 amino acids. The V gene end was trimmed by 4 bases and the J gene end by 0 bases; junction bases not matched to a gene: 3. CDR3: CASSSAGGTSYEQYF. The CDR3 DNA sequence: TGTGCCAGCAGTTCAGCGGGAGGGACCTCCTACGAGCAGTACTTC.